The 15 T cell receptor beta chains listed next were all sequenced from one sample in a study of technical replicates of blood from a few donors. TCRdb's table, derived via immunoSEQ multiplex PCR, lists solely in-frame clones and lacks some. This table holds 55,000 to 65,000 clones, around nine tenths found once. Sample: PBMCs. Receptors originate from a human donor in good health. Some clones in this sample may be carry-over from other donors' samples.

This clone was observed a few times. The chain employs TRBV23-1 and TRBJ1-2; D not certain. TRBV23-1 is an open reading frame whose function is uncertain. CDR3 length: 14 amino acids. Trimming stripped 3 bases from V and 1 base from J, with 9 bases between. This chain's CDR3 is CASSQRNDNYGYTF. DNA for the CDR3: TGCGCCAGCAGTCAGAGGAATGATAACTATGGCTACACCTTC.

The V gene is TRBV27, the J gene TRBJ2-3, with 9 bases lining up with TRBD1. Per the germline V gene, CDR1 is MNHEY and CDR2 is SMNVEV (reference sequence). With 3 bases clipped from V and 0 bases from J, the junction kept 4 bases outside the gene matches. This CDR3 spans 16 amino acids. CDR3 loop: CASSFGQGTSTDTQYF. The CDR3 DNA follows: TGTGCCAGCAGTTTCGGACAGGGGACAAGCACAGATACGCAGTATTTT.

The chain is built from TRBV19 and TRBJ2-7; a possible D gene is TRBD1 (5 bases). Per the germline V gene, CDR1 is LNHDA and CDR2 is SQIVND (reference sequence). Trimming stripped 4 bases from V and 0 bases from J, with 7 bases between. The CDR3 is 13 residues long. Here the CDR3 DNA reads TGTGCCAGTAGTAGGGGCATCTCCTACGAGCAGTACTTC. Protein: CASSRGISYEQYF.

The chain carries TRBV28 and TRBJ1-3; D uncertain. V dropped 6 bases and J dropped 4 bases, with 16 bases sitting between them. This CDR3 spans 15 amino acids. Germline assignment: CDR1 MDHEN and CDR2 SYDVKM. The CDR3 protein is CASSAGSPSGNTIYF. As DNA, the CDR3 is TGTGCCAGCAGCGCCGGGTCTCCCAGCGGAAACACCATATATTTT.

The chain has TRBV7-9 and TRBJ2-7; TRBD1 agrees at 8 bases. With 5 bases clipped from V and 4 bases from J, the junction kept 10 bases outside the gene matches. The CDR3 spans 15 residues. Germline CDR1 reads SEHNR; CDR2 reads FQNEAQ (reference sequence). The CDR3 coding sequence is TGTGCCAGCAGCCAGCCCGGGCAGGGGGCTTACGAGCAGTACTTC. It is translated as CASSQPGQGAYEQYF. The full variable domain, with the rest looked up from reference TRBV7-9 and TRBJ2-7, is DTGVSQNPRHKITKRGQNVTFRCDPISEHNRLYWYRQTLGQGPEFLTYFQNEAQLEKSRLLSDRFSAERPKGSFSTLEIQRTEQGDSAMYLCASSQPGQGAYEQYFGPGTRLTVT.

The rearrangement joins TRBV9 to TRBJ1-3, with no clear D. The CDR3 has 16 residues. The germline gives CDR1 SGDLS, CDR2 YYNGEE. V lost 4 bases and J lost 0, with 14 bases in between. The CDR3 loop reads CASSPGSGYSGNTIYF. The CDR3 DNA reads as TGTGCCAGCAGCCCCGGGAGTGGGTACTCTGGAAACACCATATATTTT.

The chain employs TRBV7-2 and TRBJ2-7; a weak D match, TRBD1 (5 bases). Per germline, CDR1 SGHTA and CDR2 FQGNSA. The CDR3 covers 14 residues. Trimming pared 1 base from V and 2 bases from J, leaving 9 bases between. The CDR3 bases are TGTGCCAGCAGCTTAGAGGTGACAGCCTACGAGCAGTACTTC. Protein: CASSLEVTAYEQYF.

The genes are TRBV5-1 and TRBJ2-2; maybe TRBD2 (5 bases). Trimming removed 3 bases at V and 0 bases at J, with 9 bases between. Germline V CDR1 and CDR2: SGHRS, YFSETQ. This CDR3 is built from 15 residues. CDR3 loop: CASSSQRTNTGELFF. CDR3 nucleotides: TGCGCCAGCAGCTCCCAGCGGACGAACACCGGGGAGCTGTTTTTT.

This clone was picked up one time. This chain connects TRBV2 to TRBJ1-3; 9 bases line up with TRBD1. CDR1 SNHLY and CDR2 FYNNEI come from the germline V gene. The CDR3 consists of 15 residues. Trimming took 6 bases from V and 1 from J; bases not matched to a gene: 4. The CDR3 DNA is TGTGCCAGCAGCGTCGACAGGGGGTCTGGAAACACCATATATTTT. It codes for CASSVDRGSGNTIYF.

The chain couples TRBV10-3 to TRBJ1-2, with TRBD1 identical over 11 bases. From germline, CDR1 is ENHRY and CDR2 SYGVKD. Trimming at V came to 5 bases and at J to 5 bases, leaving 4 bases not matched to a gene. CDR3 length: 14 residues. CDR3 in DNA: TGTGCCATCAGTCTTGGACAGGGGGCGTATGGCTACACCTTC. Protein sequence: CAISLGQGAYGYTF.

The J gene is TRBJ1-2, the V gene TRBV5-5, with TRBD1 as a possible D gene (5 bases). The CDR3 runs to 14 residues. The germline V gene has CDR1 SGHKS and CDR2 YYEKEE (reference sequence). The V end lost 4 bases, the J end lost 5 bases, and 15 bases lay between the germline ends. The CDR3 coding sequence is TGTGCCAGCAGCCCCGGGGGGGGGAAATATGGCTACACCTTC. Amino acids: CASSPGGGKYGYTF.

V is TRBV9 and J is TRBJ1-1, with D tentatively TRBD1 (5 bases). With 0 bases removed from V and 11 bases from J, the gap between germline ends came to 14 bases. This CDR3 has 13 residues. Germline V gene data show CDR1 as SGDLS and CDR2 as YYNGEE. The CDR3 nucleotides are TGTGCCAGCAGCGTAGTTCAGGGAGGGAGTGCTTTCTTT. Amino acids: CASSVVQGGSAFF.

The chain links TRBV7-7 to TRBJ2-5, with a possible D match to TRBD2 (6 bases). Looked up from germline, CDR1 is SSHAT and CDR2 is FNYEAQ (reference sequence). CDR3 length equals 13 residues. Trimming stripped 5 bases from V and 4 bases from J, with 11 bases between. CDR3 sequence (DNA): TGTGCCAGCAGCCTGGAGGGCCCAGAGACCCAGTACTTC. This gives the protein CASSLEGPETQYF.

This clone showed up just a few times. V is TRBV7-9 and J is TRBJ1-6, with D unresolved. The V end lost 4 bases, the J end lost 8 bases, and 6 bases lay between the germline ends. CDR1 is SEHNR, CDR2 FQNEAQ, per germline (reference sequence). The CDR3 runs 12 residues. The DNA for the CDR3 is TGTGCCAGCAGCTCCTCGGATTCACCCCTCCACTTT. This encodes CASSSSDSPLHF.

This chain joins TRBV15 and TRBJ1-1; 11 bases align to TRBD1. Germline V gene sequence: CDR1 LNHNV, CDR2 YYDKDF (reference sequence). The CDR3 spans 16 residues. Unmatched junction bases numbered 13, after V lost 7 bases and J lost 6 bases. For the CDR3, the DNA is TGTGCCACCAAAAGGGACAGGGGGATAGAAATCGCTGAAGCTTTCTTT. Translation gives CATKRDRGIEIAEAFF.